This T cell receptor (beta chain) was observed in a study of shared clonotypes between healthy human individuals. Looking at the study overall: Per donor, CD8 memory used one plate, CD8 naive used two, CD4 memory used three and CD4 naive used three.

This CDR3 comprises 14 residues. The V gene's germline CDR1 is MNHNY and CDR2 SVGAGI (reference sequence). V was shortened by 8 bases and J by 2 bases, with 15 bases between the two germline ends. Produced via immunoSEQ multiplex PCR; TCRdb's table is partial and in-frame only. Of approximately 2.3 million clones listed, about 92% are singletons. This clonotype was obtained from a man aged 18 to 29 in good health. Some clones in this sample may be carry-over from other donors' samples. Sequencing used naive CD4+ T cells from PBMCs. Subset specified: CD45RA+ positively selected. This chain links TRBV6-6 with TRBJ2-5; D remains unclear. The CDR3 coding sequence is TGTGCCAGCGGCTCTTGGGTCGAGCAAGAGACCCAGTACTTC. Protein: CASGSWVEQETQYF.